This TCR beta chain was retrieved from a study of beta chain features in type 1 diabetes. Study-wide background: In age, gender and cell yields, patients were similar to healthy donors.

Sort purity for all populations was recorded as exceeding 98%. Points from the study as a whole: Patients with type 1 diabetes carried fewer insertions and had more deletions at their VDJ junctions.

This clone was observed a handful of times. What it recognizes is unknown. The germline V gene encodes CDR1 LGHNA and CDR2 YNFKEQ. This CDR3 comprises 16 residues. The V end was cut by 0 bases, the J end by 6 bases, with 15 bases between. Expressed TCRB transcripts got sequenced, as all isolated RNA was reverse transcribed. Here immunoSEQ multiplex PCR was the method, and the copy in TCRdb shows in-frame clones only, minus some. The table lists about 350,000 clones, around 20% of them singletons. The sequence came from a young woman in good health. The chain couples TRBV4-2 to TRBJ1-5, with D maybe TRBD1 (5 bases). Input material: naive CD4+ T cells from blood. CDR3 bases: TGTGCCAGCAGCCAAGATGTTCCGGGGGTGGCTCAGCCCCAGCATTTT. Its translation: CASSQDVPGVAQPQHF.